This T cell receptor beta chain was documented in a study of identical twins. Findings of the study overall: Carriage of fewer insertions was seen in abundant cord blood beta clonotypes, whereas memory repertoires showed none.

With template switching, a universal primer site was added, and the cDNA carried unique molecular identifiers. TCRdb reanalysed the 5' RACE reads using MiXCR and keeps one entry per CDR3 protein. The table includes hundreds of thousands of distinct CDR3 sequences, 9% to 15% detected once. V lost 3 bases and J lost 9; bases outside the gene matches: 10. The CDR3 length is 16 residues. The sample holds a few counts of this clonotype. No antigen is known for it. In addition, the sample was reused for a study of yellow fever vaccine responses in identical twins. From that study: Reportedly, the response of twins' T cells to the vaccine seemed partly convergent, partly personalized.

V and J are TRBV12-3 or TRBV12-4 and TRBJ2-1, with 11 positions matching TRBD1. The sequence was collected from a woman under 30 in good health. Sequenced: PBMCs. DNA of the CDR3: TGTGCCAGCAGTTTGGCCCGGGACAGGGGGGGCGGTGAGCAGTTCTTC. Its protein product is CASSLARDRGGGEQFF.